This T cell receptor beta chain was captured in a study of control samples from healthy donors and cancer patients. Some clones are missing from TCRdb's copy, which holds only in-frame ones; the method was immunoSEQ multiplex PCR. The sample lists around 150,000 clones, around 90% occurring once. This clone was detected only once. The sequenced material came from blood. This receptor was taken from a young man in good health.

CDR3 DNA: TGCAGTGCTGAGGGGAACGGCTACACCTTC. Encoded protein: CSAEGNGYTF. The chain has TRBV20-1 and TRBJ1-2; weak D call: TRBD1 (5 bases). Germline CDR1 is DFQATT and CDR2 is SNEGSKA (reference sequence). Deletions cut 5 bases from V and 8 bases from J, with 9 bases between. This CDR3 contains 10 residues.